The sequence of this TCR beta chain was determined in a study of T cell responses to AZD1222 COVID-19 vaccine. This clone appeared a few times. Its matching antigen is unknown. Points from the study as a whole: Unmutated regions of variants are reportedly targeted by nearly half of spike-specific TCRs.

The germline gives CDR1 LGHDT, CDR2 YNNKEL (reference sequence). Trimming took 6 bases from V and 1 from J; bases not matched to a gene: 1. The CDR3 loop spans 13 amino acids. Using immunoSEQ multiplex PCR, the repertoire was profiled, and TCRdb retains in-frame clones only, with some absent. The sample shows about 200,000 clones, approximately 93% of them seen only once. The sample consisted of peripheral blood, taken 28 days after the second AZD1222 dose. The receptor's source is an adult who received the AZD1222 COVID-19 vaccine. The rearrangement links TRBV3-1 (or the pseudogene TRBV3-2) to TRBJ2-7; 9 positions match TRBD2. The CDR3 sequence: CASRSGGSYEQYF. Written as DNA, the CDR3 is TGTGCCAGCAGGAGCGGGGGGTCCTACGAGCAGTACTTC.